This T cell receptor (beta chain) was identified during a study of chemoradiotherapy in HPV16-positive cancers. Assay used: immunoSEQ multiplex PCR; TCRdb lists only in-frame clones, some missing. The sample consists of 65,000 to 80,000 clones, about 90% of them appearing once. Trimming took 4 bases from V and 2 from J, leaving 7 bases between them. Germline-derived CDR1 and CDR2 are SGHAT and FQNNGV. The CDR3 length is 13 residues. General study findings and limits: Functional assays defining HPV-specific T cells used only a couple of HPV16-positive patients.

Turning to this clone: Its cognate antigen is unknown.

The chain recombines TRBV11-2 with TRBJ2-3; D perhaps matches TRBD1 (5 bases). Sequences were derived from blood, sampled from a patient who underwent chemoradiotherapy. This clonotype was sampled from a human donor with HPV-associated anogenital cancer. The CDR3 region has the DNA TGTGCCAGCAGCTGGACAAACACAGATACGCAGTATTTT. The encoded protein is CASSWTNTDTQYF.